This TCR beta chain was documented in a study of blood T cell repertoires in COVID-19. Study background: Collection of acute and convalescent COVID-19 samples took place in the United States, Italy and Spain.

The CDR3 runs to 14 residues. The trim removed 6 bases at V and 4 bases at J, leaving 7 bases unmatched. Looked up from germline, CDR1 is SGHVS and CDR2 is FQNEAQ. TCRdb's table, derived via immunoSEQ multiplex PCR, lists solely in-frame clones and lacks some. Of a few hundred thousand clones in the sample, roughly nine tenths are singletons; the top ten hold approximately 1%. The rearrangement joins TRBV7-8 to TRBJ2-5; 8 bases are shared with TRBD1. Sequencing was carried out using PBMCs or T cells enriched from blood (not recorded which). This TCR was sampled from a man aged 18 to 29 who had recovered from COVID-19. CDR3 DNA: TGTGCCAGCAGTCCTACAGGGGGGAGAGAGACCCAGTACTTC. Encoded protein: CASSPTGGRETQYF.